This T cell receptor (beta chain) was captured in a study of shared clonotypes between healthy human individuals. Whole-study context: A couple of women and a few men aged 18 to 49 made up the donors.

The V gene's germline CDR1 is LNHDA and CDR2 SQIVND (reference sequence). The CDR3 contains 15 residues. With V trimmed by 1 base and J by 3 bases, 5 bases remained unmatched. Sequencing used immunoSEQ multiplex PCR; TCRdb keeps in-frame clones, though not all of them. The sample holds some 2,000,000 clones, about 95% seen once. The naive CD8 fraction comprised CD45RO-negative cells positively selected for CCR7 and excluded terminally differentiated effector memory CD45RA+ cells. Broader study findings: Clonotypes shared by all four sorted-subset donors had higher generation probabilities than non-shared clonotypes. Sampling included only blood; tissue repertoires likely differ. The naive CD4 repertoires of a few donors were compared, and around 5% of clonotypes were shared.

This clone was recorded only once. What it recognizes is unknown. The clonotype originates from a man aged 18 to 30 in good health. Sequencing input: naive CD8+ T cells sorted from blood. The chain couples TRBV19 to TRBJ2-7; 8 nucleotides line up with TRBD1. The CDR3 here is CASSIGTGNRYEQYF. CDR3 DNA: TGTGCCAGTAGTATAGGGACAGGGAATCGCTACGAGCAGTACTTC. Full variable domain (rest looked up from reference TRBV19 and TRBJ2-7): DGGITQSPKYLFRKEGQNVTLSCEQNLNHDAMYWYRQDPGQGLRLIYYSQIVNDFQKGDIAEGYSVSREKKESFPLTVTSAQKNPTAFYLCASSIGTGNRYEQYFGPGTRLTVT.